The 5 T cell receptor beta chains listed next were all sequenced from one sample in a study of blood T cells in healthy people across ages. Through a sample-barcoded 5' primer and a J-beta primer mix, a second PCR was run for about 6 to 11 cycles. In TCRdb, the 5' RACE reads were re-called with MiXCR into one record per CDR3 protein. This repertoire shows over 600,000 distinct CDR3 sequences, 21% found once; its top ten account for roughly 3.9%. What was sequenced was blood. The receptors here all came from a man between 65 and 79 years old in good health.

This clonotype was seen only a few times. This chain uses TRBV6-6 with TRBJ2-7; possibly TRBD2 for D (5 bases). CDR3 length: 14 amino acids. Germline CDR1 is MNHNY and CDR2 is SVGAGI (reference sequence). V lost 2 bases to trimming and J lost 6 bases, with 14 bases between them. This CDR3 is CASSYESGWGEQYF. CDR3 DNA sequence: TGTGCCAGCAGTTACGAGTCGGGATGGGGCGAGCAGTACTTC.

This clonotype was seen ten or more times. The gene calls are TRBV18 and TRBJ2-5; maybe TRBD2 (6 bases). Trimming took off 3 bases at V and 4 bases at J, with 21 bases between the two ends. Germline CDR1 and CDR2: KGHSH and LQKENI. The CDR3 sequence is 17 residues long. CDR3 nucleotides: TGTGCCAGCTCACCCATAGAACTACGGGGGATGACAGAGACCCAGTACTTC. This encodes CASSPIELRGMTETQYF.

This sequence joins TRBV12-3 or TRBV12-4 and TRBJ2-5, with D perhaps TRBD2 (5 bases). The DNA end is a closer match to TRBJ2-1, so the J assignment may be wrong. The CDR3 runs 11 residues. CDR3 nucleotide sequence: TGTGCCAGCAGGAGGAGGAATGAGCAGTTCTTC. Protein: CASRRRNEQFF.

This clonotype was seen only a few times. This chain uses TRBV30 with TRBJ1-3; the D is unclear. Germline lookup yields CDR1 GTSNPN and CDR2 SVGIG (reference sequence). V shed 5 bases and J shed 1 base, with 15 bases lying between them. The CDR3 is made up of 15 amino acids. In DNA form, the CDR3 reads TGTGCCTGGTCCCCCCGAAGGAGATCTGGAAACACCATATATTTT. Protein: CAWSPRRRSGNTIYF.

The chain couples TRBV4-1 to TRBJ1-1, with unresolved D. Trimming removed 6 bases from V and 0 bases from J, with 8 bases in between. Germline-derived CDR1 and CDR2 are MGHRA and YSYEKL. The CDR3 extends over 13 amino acids. The CDR3 loop reads CASSTGVNTEAFF. DNA of the CDR3: TGCGCCAGCAGTACCGGGGTGAACACTGAAGCTTTCTTT.